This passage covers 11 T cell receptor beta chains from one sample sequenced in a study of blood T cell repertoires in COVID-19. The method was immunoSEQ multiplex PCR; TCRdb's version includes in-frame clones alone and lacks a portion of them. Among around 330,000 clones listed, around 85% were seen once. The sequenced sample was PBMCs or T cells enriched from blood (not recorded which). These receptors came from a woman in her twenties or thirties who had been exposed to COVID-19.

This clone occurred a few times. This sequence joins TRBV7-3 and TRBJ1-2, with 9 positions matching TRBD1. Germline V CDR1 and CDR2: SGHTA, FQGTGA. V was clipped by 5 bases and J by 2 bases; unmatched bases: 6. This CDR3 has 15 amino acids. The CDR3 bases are TGTGCCAGCAGCCAGACTGGGACAGGGAACTATGGCTACACCTTC. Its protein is CASSQTGTGNYGYTF. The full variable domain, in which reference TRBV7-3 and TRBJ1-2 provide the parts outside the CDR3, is GAGVSQTPSNKVTEKGKYVELRCDPISGHTALYWYRQSLGQGPEFLIYFQGTGAADDSGLPNDRFFAVRPEGSVSTLKIQRTERGDSAVYLCASSQTGTGNYGYTFGSGTRLTVV.

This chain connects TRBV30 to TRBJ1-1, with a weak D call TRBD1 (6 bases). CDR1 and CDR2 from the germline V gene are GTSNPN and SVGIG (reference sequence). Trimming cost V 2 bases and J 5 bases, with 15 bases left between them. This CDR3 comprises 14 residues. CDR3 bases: TGTGCCTGGAGTCGGCCACAGGGAGTTACTGAAGCTTTCTTT. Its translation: CAWSRPQGVTEAFF. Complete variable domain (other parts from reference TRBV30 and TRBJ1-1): SQTIHQWPATLVQPVGSPLSLECTVEGTSNPNLYWYRQAAGRGLQLLFYSVGIGQISSEVPQNLSASRPQDRQFILSSKKLLLSDSGFYLCAWSRPQGVTEAFFGQGTRLTVV.

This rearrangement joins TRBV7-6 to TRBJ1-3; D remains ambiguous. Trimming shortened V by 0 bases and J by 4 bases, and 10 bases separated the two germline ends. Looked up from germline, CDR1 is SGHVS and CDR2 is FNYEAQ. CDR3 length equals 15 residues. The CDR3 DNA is TGTGCCAGCAGCTTAGCGGAGGGCAGCGGAAACACCATATATTTT. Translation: CASSLAEGSGNTIYF. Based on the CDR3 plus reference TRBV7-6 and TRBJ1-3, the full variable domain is GAGVSQSPRYKVTKRGQDVALRCDPISGHVSLYWYRQALGQGPEFLTYFNYEAQQDKSGLPNDRFSAERPEGSISTLTIQRTEQRDSAMYRCASSLAEGSGNTIYFGEGSWLTVV.

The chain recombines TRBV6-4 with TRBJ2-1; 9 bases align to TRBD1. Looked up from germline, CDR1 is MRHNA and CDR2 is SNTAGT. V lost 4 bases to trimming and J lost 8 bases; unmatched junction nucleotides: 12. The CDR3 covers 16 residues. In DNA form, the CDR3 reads TGTGCCAGCAGTGCGATCCCGGGACAGGGCAGGGATGAGCAGTTCTTC. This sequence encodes CASSAIPGQGRDEQFF.

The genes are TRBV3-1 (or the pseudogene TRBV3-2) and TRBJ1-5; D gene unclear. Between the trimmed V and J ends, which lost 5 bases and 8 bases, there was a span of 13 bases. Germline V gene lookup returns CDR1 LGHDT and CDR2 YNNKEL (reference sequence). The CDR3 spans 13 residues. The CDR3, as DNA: TGTGCCAGCAGCGCTACGACTGTAGAGCCCCAGCATTTT. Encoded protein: CASSATTVEPQHF.

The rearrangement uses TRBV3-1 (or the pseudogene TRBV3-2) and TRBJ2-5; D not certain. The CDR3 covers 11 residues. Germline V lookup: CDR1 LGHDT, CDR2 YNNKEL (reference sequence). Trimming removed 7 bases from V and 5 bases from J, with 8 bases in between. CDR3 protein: CASTIRETQYF. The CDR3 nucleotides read TGTGCCAGCACAATCCGGGAGACCCAGTACTTC.

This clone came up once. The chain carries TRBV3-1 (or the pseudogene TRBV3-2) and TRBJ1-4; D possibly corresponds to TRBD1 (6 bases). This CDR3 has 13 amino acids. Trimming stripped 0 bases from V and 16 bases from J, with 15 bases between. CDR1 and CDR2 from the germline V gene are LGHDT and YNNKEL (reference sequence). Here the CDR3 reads CASSQDGYRVPFF. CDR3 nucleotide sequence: TGTGCCAGCAGCCAAGATGGGTACAGGGTTCCGTTTTTT.

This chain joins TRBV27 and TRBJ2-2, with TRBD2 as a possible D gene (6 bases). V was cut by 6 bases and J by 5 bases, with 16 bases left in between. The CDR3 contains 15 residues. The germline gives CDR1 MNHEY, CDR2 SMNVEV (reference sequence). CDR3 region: CASRGAGLLTGELFF. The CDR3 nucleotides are TGTGCCAGCAGGGGCGCGGGACTTTTAACCGGGGAGCTGTTTTTT.

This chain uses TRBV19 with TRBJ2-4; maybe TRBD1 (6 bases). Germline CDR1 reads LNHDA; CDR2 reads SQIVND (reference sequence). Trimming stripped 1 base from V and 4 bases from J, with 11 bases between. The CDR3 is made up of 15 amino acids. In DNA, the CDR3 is TGTGCCAGTAGTATAGGGGGGCAGTTGAAAAACATTCAGTACTTC. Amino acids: CASSIGGQLKNIQYF. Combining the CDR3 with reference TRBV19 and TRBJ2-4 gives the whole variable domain DGGITQSPKYLFRKEGQNVTLSCEQNLNHDAMYWYRQDPGQGLRLIYYSQIVNDFQKGDIAEGYSVSREKKESFPLTVTSAQKNPTAFYLCASSIGGQLKNIQYFGAGTRLSVL.

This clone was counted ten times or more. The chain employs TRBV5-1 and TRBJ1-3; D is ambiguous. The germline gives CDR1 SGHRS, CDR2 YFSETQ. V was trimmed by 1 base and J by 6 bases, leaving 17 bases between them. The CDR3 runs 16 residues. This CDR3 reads CASSLPREGLANTIYF. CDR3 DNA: TGCGCCAGCAGCTTGCCAAGGGAAGGTCTAGCAAACACCATATATTTT.

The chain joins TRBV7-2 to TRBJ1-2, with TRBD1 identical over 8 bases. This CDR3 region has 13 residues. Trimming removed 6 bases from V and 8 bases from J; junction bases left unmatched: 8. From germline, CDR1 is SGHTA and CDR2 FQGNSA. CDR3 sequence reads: CASRVTQGEGYTF. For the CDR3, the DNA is TGTGCCAGCAGGGTAACACAGGGGGAGGGCTACACCTTC.